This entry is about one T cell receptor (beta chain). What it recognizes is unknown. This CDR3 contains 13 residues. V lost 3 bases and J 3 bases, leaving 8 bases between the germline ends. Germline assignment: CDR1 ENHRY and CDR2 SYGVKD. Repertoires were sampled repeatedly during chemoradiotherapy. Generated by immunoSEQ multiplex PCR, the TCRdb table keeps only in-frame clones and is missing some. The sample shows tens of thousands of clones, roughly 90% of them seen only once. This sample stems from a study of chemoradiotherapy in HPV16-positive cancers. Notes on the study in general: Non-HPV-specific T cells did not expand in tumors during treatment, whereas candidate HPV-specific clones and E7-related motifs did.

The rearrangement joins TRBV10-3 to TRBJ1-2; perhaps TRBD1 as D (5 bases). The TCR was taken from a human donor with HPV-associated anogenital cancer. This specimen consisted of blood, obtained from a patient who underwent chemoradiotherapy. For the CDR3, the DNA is TGTGCCATCAGTGAACAGGAAGACTATGGCTACACCTTC. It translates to CAISEQEDYGYTF.